This TCR beta chain was documented in a study of cytomegalovirus exposure and HLA in healthy donors (TCRdb year 2017). Regarding the research as a whole: According to an earlier analysis of a few hundred of the donors, some 180 million T cells yielded roughly 110 million unique TCR beta sequences and 276 Gb of sequence data. Approximately 300 gigabases of sequencing data and around 90 million unique TCR sequences made up an early release that covered over 550 HLA-typed donors. The genetic ancestry cluster associated with self-reported Caucasian donors included 80% to 90% of the approximately 430 genotyped donors. The study aimed to test whether signatures of past pathogen exposure could be identified by cataloging public T cell receptors. The study used immunosequencing to profile the T cell repertoires of approximately 640 subjects and linked those repertoires to cytomegalovirus serostatus. Besides the first cohort of roughly 640 subjects, a separate validation cohort made up of roughly 120 different subjects was used. The study combined high-throughput TCR immunosequencing, statistical association of individual TCRs with disease status, and machine learning to predict cytomegalovirus infection status. To study patterns of TCR occurrence, a later analysis re-analyzed previously published TCR beta repertoires from 500 to 850 donors and added high-resolution HLA genotyping. In the later analysis, no new phenotypic data were used to find candidate immune exposures; instead, reliance was placed on TCR beta sequences and their occurrence across donors. An earlier analysis of some 500 of the donors used high-throughput TCR beta sequencing to judge whether each TCR beta V gene segment behaved as functional or pseudogenic. Donor age, sex, ethnicity and CMV serostatus were compiled together with the repertoire data. In a later genetic analysis, genome-wide SNP genotypes for about three fifths of the roughly 670 donors were used, and that subset was treated as a discovery cohort. Every repertoire in the discovery cohort had been generated on one and the same sequencing platform. HLA typing covered class I and class II loci at four-digit resolution. The number of typed donors differed by locus: about 620-630 for A, B, C, DRB1 and DQB1; 522 for DQA1; 606 for DPA1; and roughly 490 for DPB1. Several DR-DQ haplotypes were treated as single units for association and clustering because of strong linkage in the cohort. Among 300 to 450 genotyped donors of the cohort, an average of about 240,000 unique TCR beta nucleotide sequences were sequenced per donor, around a sixth of them non-productive.

Library preparation was by the immunoSEQ multiplex PCR assay. For the multiplex PCR, a mixture combining 60 forward primers for TCR Vbeta segments and 13 reverse primers for TCR Jbeta segments was used. The CDR3 region of rearranged TCR beta genes was amplified from genomic DNA with a multiplex PCR assay. Amplified TCR beta libraries were sequenced as 87-base-pair reads on the Illumina HiSeq System. In the paper's pipeline: Across the roughly 670 repertoires, a later analysis counted roughly 77 million unique TCR beta chains, approximately 12 million of which were shared by at least two donors. Raw reads were error-corrected and collapsed into unique sequences with a nearest-neighbor algorithm that merged closely related sequences to remove PCR and sequencing errors. V, D and J gene segments were assigned by aligning CDR3 sequences to IMGT reference sequences. For a sequence to be retained, a match of at least six nucleotides was required to both a V gene segment and a J gene segment. Rearrangements were classified as productive when the CDR3 lacked stop codons and remained in frame with V and J, and all other rearrangements were classified as non-productive. CDR3 was defined by IMGT convention, running from the second conserved V-encoded cysteine to the conserved J-encoded phenylalanine. The earlier analysis of more than 450 of the donors excluded sequences that lacked an unambiguous match to a single V gene segment. An earlier analysis of several hundred of the donors called V segments functional above 56.7% productive rearrangements and segregating when the between-donor standard deviation exceeded 5%. A statistical classification framework was developed to diagnose cytomegalovirus status using the catalog of TCR beta chain sequences. In a later analysis, TCR nucleotide sequences were compared against IMGT/GENE-DB human TR gene sequences so that V and J genes could be assigned. The TCRdist pipeline was used in a later analysis to assign CDR3 sequences and most-parsimonious VDJ recombination scenarios. In a later analysis, every TCR beta chain was defined by the combination of its CDR3 amino acid sequence and its V-gene family, and reads without a unique V-gene family were dropped. To address suspected cross-contamination and a sequencing artifact, a later analysis removed a few hundred highly shared, low-generation-probability nucleotide sequences. In a later analysis, a clonal expansion index was calculated for each public chain from normalized within-repertoire ranks of inferred template counts. A later analysis computed generation probabilities with a VDJ recombination model fitted to out-of-frame rearrangements, and checked the results against IGoR. In a later analysis, hypergeometric tests were used to score TCR-TCR, TCR-HLA and TCR-CMV co-occurrence, with a repertoire-size bias correction applied to TCR pairs. To estimate false discovery rates, a later analysis permuted the HLA or CMV assignments 20 times. In a later analysis, co-occurring TCRs were grouped using DBSCAN, and TCRdist sequence similarity was added for clustering within HLA-allele-positive subsets. Repertoires with fewer than 30,000 or more than 120,000 public chains, plus five repertoires with anomalous nucleotide sharing, were excluded from co-occurrence clustering. TCRdb holds this immuneACCESS table with in-frame rearrangements only. Some clones are missing; in checked studies, unresolved V genes explain under half, and the rest has no known cause. The V and J calls and the clone size are those of that table, but D and trimming were determined from the DNA. Here the sample has some 66,000 clones; 65% to 85% occur a single time. The ten top clones hold 2.5% to 3% of the sample.

This clone turned up a few times. Its target antigen remains unknown. Per-nucleotide qualities are absent, and no much larger clonotype sits a single base away. General study outcomes and caveats: In a later genetic analysis, fewer N-insertions in productive TCRs were reported among donors in an Asian-associated ancestry cluster than the roughly 640-donor mean. Roughly uniform sequencing depth across donors was assumed in presence/absence analyses, although this assumption may not hold. Broadly in line with IMGT annotations, most TCR beta V segments showed up in productive rearrangements about 90% or about 30% of the time in an earlier analysis of 587 of the donors. For the cohort, immune exposure information was limited to CMV serostatus. Correlated functional status among segregating V segments might be attributable to linkage disequilibrium, but an unknown experimental factor could not be ruled out. Over 15 rarely observed V segments, including chromosome 9 orphons, were excluded from the earlier analysis of approximately 500 of the donors because counts were too low. In a later analysis, HLA-associated TCR beta chains were found to be more clonally expanded and to have lower generation probabilities than equally common non-associated chains. In vitro tests confirmed that three of the cytomegalovirus-associated TCR beta chains recognize cytomegalovirus antigens. Specific HLA alleles were associated with 15,000 to 20,000 TCR beta sequences at a false discovery rate of 0.05 in a later analysis. A total of 150 or so TCR beta chains were listed by the study as associated with cytomegalovirus. In a later analysis, most CMV-associated TCR beta chains were found to appear HLA-restricted, with HLA associations seemingly driven largely by CMV exposure. In both the original and validation cohorts, the classifier was reported to diagnose cytomegalovirus status with high specificity and sensitivity. A further reported finding was that TCR beta sequences accurately predicted the HLA-A and HLA-B alleles for most subjects in the first cohort. In a later analysis, TCR association rates were found to vary across HLA loci, with the most associated TCRs seen for DRB1 alleles and the fewest for HLA-C alleles. A cluster of highly shared sequence variants was judged likely to be a technical artifact of the sequencing pipeline. HLA typing was unavailable for some donors at each locus, so association tests used only the typed subset. Across donors, most TCR sequences were observed very rarely, whereas some public TCRs were present in many individuals. When HLA alleles, especially DR and DQ, strongly co-occurred, TCR associations were difficult to assign to individual alleles. In this cohort, only TCR beta chains were sequenced, and detectable features were limited by the absence of alpha or paired-chain data. In a later genetic analysis, a missense DCLRE1C variant was associated with V-gene and J-gene trimming of TCR beta chains, and the association was replicated in an independent cohort. Some IMGT-functional V segments, including TRBV6-2 and TRBV6-3, could not be told apart with the 87-base-pair reads, so those segments were excluded. According to the authors, the approach could potentially be generalized to other disease states and immunological phenotypes. In a later analysis, several top co-occurrence clusters were reported to appear linked to parvovirus B19, influenza, CMV and Epstein-Barr virus.

The cohort was made up of about 670 healthy bone marrow donors. At the time of sampling, every cohort member was nominally healthy, though immune exposures that went unrecorded were likely present. The donor was CMV seronegative and was included in the group of under 450 seronegative cohort members. A peripheral blood sample was provided by each donor, and peripheral blood mononuclear cells were used for TCR beta sequencing. Genomic DNA was extracted from the blood cell samples with the Qiagen DNeasy Blood Extraction Kit. Reading the germline V gene gives CDR1 SGHTA and CDR2 FQGNSA. V is trimmed back by 0 bases and J by 4 bases, and the junction contains 7 bases that no gene match accounts for. The cysteine opens and the phenylalanine closes a CDR3 of 17 amino acids. The retained sequence is limited to the CDR3, 51 bases, with the frame set at the first base.

The sequenced sample was PBMCs. In this chain, TRBV7-2 is recombined with TRBJ2-1, with TRBD2 matching 9 junction bases. This receptor was taken from a woman in her thirties in good health and CMV-seronegative. The nucleotide sequence reads TGTGCCAGCAGCTTAGCTGTAGGGCGGGGGGGTTACAATGAGCAGTTCTTC. The resulting protein is CASSLAVGRGGYNEQFF. The CDR3 plus the reference TRBV7-2 and TRBJ2-1 genes for the other parts give the full variable domain: GAGVSQSPSNKVTEKGKDVELRCDPISGHTALYWYRQSLGQGLEFLIYFQGNSAPDKSGLPSDRFSAERTGGSVSTLTIQRTQQEDSAVYLCASSLAVGRGGYNEQFFGPGTRLTVL.